Following are 10 T cell receptor beta chains from one sample sequenced in a study of blood T cell repertoires in COVID-19. Only in-frame clones appear in the TCRdb table, and some are missing; sequencing was by immunoSEQ multiplex PCR. The repertoire holds 450,000 to 500,000 clones, with approximately 83% as singletons. The material sequenced was peripheral blood. These receptors were taken from a human donor in a cohort sampled during active COVID-19.

This clone was counted between two and nine times. This chain joins TRBV5-6 and TRBJ1-2; D is unclear. CDR1 is SGHDT and CDR2 is YYEEEE in the germline V gene. The V gene lost 0 bases and the J gene lost 0 bases, with 12 bases spanning the gap. The CDR3 is made up of 16 amino acids. CDR3 sequence: CASSLASRGTNYGYTF. The CDR3 coding sequence is TGTGCCAGCAGCTTGGCCAGCCGGGGAACTAACTATGGCTACACCTTC.

J is TRBJ1-2 and V is TRBV6-5; 8 nucleotides match TRBD1. The length of the CDR3 is 14 residues. The germline CDR1 and CDR2 sequences are MNHEY and SVGAGI. Trimming cost V 6 bases and J 4 bases; bases outside gene matches: 7. The CDR3 loop reads CASSQDRGGYGYTF. As DNA, the CDR3 is TGTGCCAGCAGCCAAGACAGGGGCGGCTATGGCTACACCTTC.

V and J are TRBV18 and TRBJ2-3, with unresolved D. This CDR3 is 13 amino acids long. Germline V lookup: CDR1 KGHSH, CDR2 LQKENI. V lost 1 base and J lost 8, with 10 bases in between. For the CDR3, the DNA is TGTGCCAGCTCACCACTCCCGGTCGGTACGCAGTATTTT. It is translated as CASSPLPVGTQYF.

The chain employs TRBV6-4 and TRBJ2-1, with D possibly matching TRBD1 (5 bases). The CDR3 runs 13 residues. Trimming pared 6 bases from V and 11 bases from J, leaving 17 bases between. The germline CDR1 and CDR2 sequences are MRHNA and SNTAGT. As DNA, the CDR3 is TGTGCCAGCAGCTTACAGGCGCTGGGAAAGCAGTTCTTC. Protein product: CASSLQALGKQFF.

The chain recombines TRBV11-3 with TRBJ2-1; D not resolved. Deletions cut 1 base from V and 2 bases from J, with 15 bases between. The CDR3 runs 17 residues. CDR1 is SGHNT, CDR2 YENEEA, per germline. The CDR3 reads CASSLVSGSLAYNEQFF. In DNA form, the CDR3 reads TGTGCCAGCAGCTTAGTTTCCGGTAGCCTCGCCTACAATGAGCAGTTCTTC.

This clone was recorded a few times. The chain is built from TRBV7-9 and TRBJ1-2, with D hard to call. The germline V and J ends were trimmed by 5 bases and 3 bases, with 13 bases remaining between them. The CDR3 is 14 residues long. Germline CDR1 reads SEHNR; CDR2 reads FQNEAQ (reference sequence). In DNA form, the CDR3 reads TGTGCCAGCAGCCCGAGCGGCCAAGACTATGGCTACACCTTC. This encodes CASSPSGQDYGYTF.

The J gene is TRBJ2-5, the V gene TRBV7-3, with D perhaps TRBD2 (5 bases). V was pared by 2 bases and J by 5 bases, with 15 bases between. The CDR3 has 15 amino acids. Germline CDR1 SGHTA, CDR2 FQGTGA. The DNA of the CDR3 is TGTGCCAGCAGCTTATATGGAGGAGTGGGGGAGACCCAGTACTTC. Amino acid sequence: CASSLYGGVGETQYF.

The V gene is TRBV12-3 or TRBV12-4, the J gene TRBJ2-5, with D unclear. The length of the CDR3 is 11 residues. Deletions cut 6 bases from V and 5 bases from J, with 7 bases between. This CDR3 is CASSLTETQYF. In DNA form, the CDR3 reads TGTGCCAGCAGCCTAACGGAGACCCAGTACTTC.

This chain uses TRBV2 with TRBJ2-7, with TRBD2 matching 7 bases. The CDR3 spans 15 residues. The junction had 7 bases not matched to a gene; V was cut back by 5 bases and J by 0 bases. Germline V CDR1 and CDR2: SNHLY, FYNNEI. CDR3 sequence reads: CASSLQRGGSYEQYF. The CDR3 bases are TGTGCCAGCAGTCTTCAGCGGGGAGGCTCCTACGAGCAGTACTTC.

The chain combines TRBV30 with TRBJ1-5, with TRBD1 matching 8 bases. CDR1 and CDR2 from the germline V gene are GTSNPN and SVGIG (reference sequence). Unmatched junction bases numbered 11, after V lost 1 base and J lost 15 bases. The CDR3 extends over 13 amino acids. CDR3: CAWSEAGGLFPHF. CDR3 in DNA: TGTGCCTGGAGTGAGGCAGGGGGCCTTTTCCCGCATTTT.